A single sample is the source of the 28 T cell receptor beta chains below, sequenced in a study of vaccination and CD4 T cells after COVID-19. What these receptors recognize is not known. The Oncomine TCR Beta short-read assay was what sequenced the DNA obtained from cultured CD4+ T cells. MiXCR was run by TCRdb on the PCR reads, yielding one entry per CDR3 protein. This table holds approximately 7,000 distinct CDR3 sequences, around 72% found once. Treatment specified: roughly ten-day PBMC culture with coronavirus spike peptide pools or control peptides (ViraFEST assay). The material sequenced was CD4+ T cells from blood, cultured in vitro. These receptors all stem from a human donor who had recovered from COVID-19.

This clonotype has just one count. V and J are TRBV20-1 and TRBJ2-5; maybe TRBD1 (6 bases). The length of the CDR3 is 15 residues. Trimming took off 3 bases at V and 0 bases at J, with 14 bases between the two ends. Germline V gene data show CDR1 as DFQATT and CDR2 as SNEGSKA (reference sequence). The CDR3 DNA reads as TGCAGTGCTAGGGCCCCTACAGGGTACCAAGAGACCCAGTACTTC. It codes for CSARAPTGYQETQYF.

V usage is TRBV7-3 and J usage is TRBJ1-1, with D uncertain. Germline V gene sequence: CDR1 SGHTA, CDR2 FQGTGA. The CDR3 sequence is 14 residues long. Trimming removed 2 bases from V and 4 bases from J, with 11 bases in between. CDR3 protein: CASSLVGSTTEAFF. The DNA for the CDR3 is TGTGCCAGCAGCTTAGTCGGCAGCACCACTGAAGCTTTCTTT.

This chain joins TRBV7-2 and TRBJ2-2; D remains unclear. Germline V gene sequence: CDR1 SGHTA, CDR2 FQGNSA. The ends were cut back, 2 bases at V and 8 bases at J, with 15 bases in the middle. CDR3 length: 15 amino acids. As DNA, the CDR3 is TGTGCCAGCAGCTTATATCTCTCAATGGTGGGGGAGCTGTTTTTT. It specifies CASSLYLSMVGELFF.

The rearrangement links TRBV7-9 to TRBJ1-6; D is unresolved. This CDR3 has 15 residues. Germline CDR1 reads SEHNR; CDR2 reads FQNEAQ (reference sequence). The V end lost 5 bases, the J end lost 6 bases, and 14 bases lay between the germline ends. CDR3 nucleotide sequence: TGTGCCAGCAGCCCCCCCCGGGCCATTAATTCACCCCTCCACTTT. Its translation is CASSPPRAINSPLHF.

V is TRBV28 and J is TRBJ2-3, with D possibly being TRBD1 or TRBD2 (5 bases each). Trimming removed 4 bases at V and 2 bases at J, with 16 bases between. The CDR3 spans 16 residues. In germline, CDR1 is MDHEN, CDR2 SYDVKM. The CDR3 is CASSWPTGAYTDTQYF. CDR3 nucleotide sequence: TGTGCCAGCAGTTGGCCCACCGGGGCCTACACAGATACGCAGTATTTT.

J is TRBJ1-5 and V is TRBV15; 8 nucleotides match TRBD1. After removal of 5 bases from V and 1 base from J, the junction contained 10 bases not matched to a gene. The CDR3 has 17 residues. CDR1 LNHNV and CDR2 YYDKDF come from the germline V gene (reference sequence). In DNA, the CDR3 is TGTGCCACCAGCGTGGACAGGGCTTTGAAAAGCAATCAGCCCCAGCATTTT. This codes for CATSVDRALKSNQPQHF.

The genes are TRBV29-1 and TRBJ2-3; D is possibly TRBD2 (6 bases). The V gene lost 4 bases and the J gene lost 7 bases, with 18 bases spanning the gap. This CDR3 is built from 14 residues. The germline gives CDR1 SQVTM, CDR2 ANQGSEA. The CDR3 bases are TGCAGCGTTGCCGGGACTCCAACGACAAATACGCAGTATTTT. Encoded protein: CSVAGTPTTNTQYF.

The rearrangement uses TRBV20-1 and TRBJ1-5; possible D gene TRBD1, 6 bases. V shed 0 bases and J shed 4 bases, with 16 bases lying between them. CDR3 size: 16 residues. Germline CDR1 DFQATT, CDR2 SNEGSKA (reference sequence). CDR3 coding DNA: TGCAGTGCTAGAGATTGGGGGGGGACAACGAATCAGCCCCAGCATTTT. Translated, it gives CSARDWGGTTNQPQHF.

The rearrangement uses TRBV6-4 and TRBJ2-1; TRBD2 aligns across 9 bases. Germline V gene sequence: CDR1 MRHNA, CDR2 SNTAGT. The V segment lost 6 bases and the J segment 0 bases; nucleotides outside the gene matches: 6. This CDR3 is built from 16 residues. The CDR3 is CASRASGASSYNEQFF. The CDR3 region has the DNA TGTGCCAGCAGAGCTAGCGGGGCGAGCTCCTACAATGAGCAGTTCTTC.

This sequence joins TRBV28 and TRBJ1-2, with 10 positions matching TRBD1. The CDR3 runs to 14 residues. The ends lost 2 bases at V and 8 bases at J; junction bases unmatched: 5. CDR1 is MDHEN, CDR2 SYDVKM, per germline. CDR3 sequence (DNA): TGTGCCAGCAGTTTAGCCGGACAGGGGGTCGGCTACACCTTC. It codes for CASSLAGQGVGYTF.

The sample holds a few counts of this clonotype. As DNA, the CDR3 is TGTGCCAGCAGCTCCAGTGGGGGACGGCCCGGGGAGCTGTTTTTT. Translating it yields CASSSSGGRPGELFF. This sequence joins TRBV7-2 and TRBJ2-2; D tentatively reads TRBD1 or TRBD2 (5 bases each). Trimming stripped 4 bases from V and 6 bases from J, with 15 bases between. This CDR3 contains 15 residues. Germline V lookup: CDR1 SGHTA, CDR2 FQGNSA.

The chain is built from TRBV20-1 and TRBJ2-5, with D unresolved. Germline V gene data show CDR1 as DFQATT and CDR2 as SNEGSKA (reference sequence). The V and J ends lost 4 bases and 5 bases respectively, with 8 bases between them. This CDR3 has 11 amino acids. The CDR3, as DNA: TGCAGTGCTAACCGCAAGGAGACCCAGTACTTC. Translating it yields CSANRKETQYF.

V usage is TRBV29-1 and J usage is TRBJ2-2; unclear D gene. Trimming took 5 bases from V and 5 from J, leaving 12 bases between them. This CDR3 has 13 residues. CDR1 is SQVTM and CDR2 is ANQGSEA in the germline V gene. The CDR3 nucleotides read TGCAGCGTTCGGCTAGTTTTAACCGGGGAGCTGTTTTTT. This sequence encodes CSVRLVLTGELFF.

The V gene is TRBV20-1, the J gene TRBJ2-1; TRBD2 is a possible D gene (6 bases). V lost 4 bases and J 5 bases, leaving 18 bases between the germline ends. This CDR3 region has 15 residues. CDR1 DFQATT and CDR2 SNEGSKA come from the germline V gene (reference sequence). The chain's CDR3 is CSAIDGGPFDNEQFF. CDR3 coding DNA: TGCAGTGCTATAGACGGAGGGCCCTTTGACAATGAGCAGTTCTTC.

V is TRBV6-2 or TRBV6-3 and J is TRBJ2-5, with 14 bases that match TRBD2. V lost 5 bases, J lost 0 bases, and 8 bases stayed unmatched. The CDR3 length is 18 residues. The germline CDR1 and CDR2 sequences are MNHEY and SVGEGT. CDR3 coding DNA: TGTGCCAGCAGTCCCGGGGGACTAGCGGGAGTATACCAAGAGACCCAGTACTTC. It is translated as CASSPGGLAGVYQETQYF.

The V call is TRBV20-1, the J call TRBJ2-3; 8 bases are shared with TRBD2. With V trimmed by 3 bases and J by 2 bases, 7 bases remained unmatched. CDR1 DFQATT and CDR2 SNEGSKA come from the germline V gene (reference sequence). The CDR3 is made up of 15 amino acids. This CDR3 is CSARMSGGFTDTQYF. The CDR3 coding sequence is TGCAGTGCTAGGATGAGCGGGGGTTTCACAGATACGCAGTATTTT.

This clonotype has more than one count but fewer than ten. This sequence joins TRBV2 and TRBJ1-1; maybe TRBD1 (5 bases). The CDR3 has 13 residues. Germline CDR1 is SNHLY and CDR2 is FYNNEI. Trimming shortened V by 6 bases and J by 1 base, and 9 bases separated the two germline ends. The CDR3 DNA sequence: TGTGCCAGCAGGAGACAGCCGAACACTGAAGCTTTCTTT. Protein product: CASRRQPNTEAFF.

The chain is built from TRBV7-2 and TRBJ2-7; D possibly uses TRBD1 or TRBD2 (6 bases each). V shed 5 bases and J shed 0 bases, with 17 bases lying between them. There are 16 residues in the CDR3. The germline CDR1 and CDR2 sequences are SGHTA and FQGNSA. The CDR3 loop reads CASSLLGGALSYEQYF. The CDR3 DNA is TGTGCCAGCAGCCTCCTGGGGGGCGCTCTCTCCTACGAGCAGTACTTC.

This clonotype occurred a few times. The V call is TRBV6-1, the J call TRBJ2-7; possible D gene TRBD1, 5 bases. Germline CDR1 MNHNS, CDR2 SASEGT. Trimming pared 6 bases from V and 2 bases from J, leaving 17 bases between. The CDR3 runs to 15 residues. This CDR3 reads CASRLRATWPYEQYF. The CDR3 DNA follows: TGTGCCAGCAGGCTCAGGGCCACATGGCCCTACGAGCAGTACTTC.

CDR3 nucleotide sequence: TGTGCCAGTAGTATAGGTCGGGCAGGGGGTCAGCCCCAGCATTTT. Translated: CASSIGRAGGQPQHF. The chain has TRBV19 and TRBJ1-5, with 7 bases that match TRBD1. With 1 base clipped from V and 6 bases from J, the junction kept 6 bases outside the gene matches. CDR1 LNHDA and CDR2 SQIVND come from the germline V gene (reference sequence). The CDR3 runs 15 residues.

The chain recombines TRBV11-2 with TRBJ2-1; TRBD2 aligns across 10 bases. Germline V lookup: CDR1 SGHAT, CDR2 FQNNGV. The V gene end was trimmed by 0 bases and the J gene end by 6 bases; junction bases not matched to a gene: 8. The CDR3 has 17 amino acids. The CDR3 loop is CASSLELAGVYVNEQFF. The CDR3 coding sequence is TGTGCCAGCAGCTTAGAGCTAGCGGGAGTTTACGTCAATGAGCAGTTCTTC.

Comments on this clonotype: With a much larger clone just one base away, this may be a read error. The gene calls are TRBV27 and TRBJ2-2; TRBD2 matches at 10 bases. Germline V gene sequence: CDR1 MNHEY, CDR2 SMNVEV (reference sequence). V lost 3 bases and J lost 5; bases outside the gene matches: 12. The CDR3 is 18 residues long. The chain's CDR3 is CASSFTRTASGRTGELFF. CDR3 sequence (DNA): TGTGCCAGCAGTTTCACCCGGACGGCTAGCGGGAGAACCGGGGAGCTGTTTTTT.

V usage is TRBV28 and J usage is TRBJ2-7, with a tentative D call TRBD1 (6 bases). There are 15 residues in the CDR3. The germline V gene has CDR1 MDHEN and CDR2 SYDVKM. The V gene lost 7 bases and the J gene lost 3 bases, with 19 bases spanning the gap. Here the CDR3 reads CASTNRHSRGYEQYF. The CDR3 region has the DNA TGTGCCAGCACCAATCGACATTCCAGGGGCTACGAGCAGTACTTC.

The chain carries TRBV20-1 and TRBJ2-7; 8 bases are shared with TRBD1. V trimming: 3 bases; J trimming: 4 bases; junction bases outside the gene matches: 8. The CDR3 sequence is 14 residues long. The germline CDR1 and CDR2 sequences are DFQATT and SNEGSKA (reference sequence). DNA of the CDR3: TGCAGTGCTAGCCCTTGGACAGGGACTTACGAGCAGTACTTC. Protein sequence: CSASPWTGTYEQYF.

As regards this clonotype: A junction boundary mismatches the germline segment, possibly from a read error. The chain combines TRBV27 with TRBJ2-5; unclear D gene. The CDR3 has 12 residues. The germline CDR1 and CDR2 sequences are MNHEY and SMNVEV (reference sequence). The CDR3 loop reads CAGRPTLGAQYF. The CDR3 bases are TGTGCCGGCAGACCGACCCTTGGGGCCCAGTACTTC.

The rearrangement uses TRBV28 and TRBJ2-7; D is uncertain. Germline V gene lookup returns CDR1 MDHEN and CDR2 SYDVKM. This CDR3 is 13 amino acids long. Trimming took off 5 bases at V and 4 bases at J, with 12 bases between the two ends. CDR3 in amino acids: CASSPGGKYEQYF. The CDR3 DNA reads TGTGCCAGCAGTCCCGGCGGCAAATACGAGCAGTACTTC.

As to this clonotype: Since no conserved phenylalanine or tryptophan closes the CDR3, a read error is the likely cause. The chain uses TRBV7-3 and TRBJ1-1; TRBD1 matches at 9 bases. This CDR3 comprises 16 residues. Losses at the gene ends were 5 bases for V and 1 base for J; bases not matched to a gene: 8. In germline, CDR1 is SGHTA, CDR2 FQGTGA. This CDR3 reads CASSPTGTGPNTEAFL. Here the CDR3 DNA reads TGTGCCAGCAGCCCCACCGGGACAGGGCCGAACACTGAAGCTTTCTTA.

The rearrangement links TRBV6-1 to TRBJ2-3, with 14 nucleotides matching TRBD2. Losses at the gene ends were 6 bases for V and 6 bases for J; bases not matched to a gene: 5. From germline, CDR1 is MNHNS and CDR2 SASEGT. The CDR3 totals 15 residues. CDR3 sequence: CASSIGTSGGDTQYF. In nucleotides, the CDR3 is TGTGCCAGCAGCATCGGGACTAGCGGGGGTGATACGCAGTATTTT.